Each of the 8 T cell receptor beta chains below was sequenced from the same sample in a study of T-cell reconstitution after alpha-beta-depleted transplantation in children (dated by TCRdb to 2016 to 2017). Libraries were built with PCR. Instrument used: Illumina HiSeq 2500. TCR library preparation used molecular barcoding, with unique molecular identifiers applied to normalize quantification of the TCRbeta repertoire. In-frame beta chains were kept once TCRdb had trimmed the public reads at Q25 with fastp and called clones with MiXCR. Every CDR3 protein is listed once, alongside the most common genes and DNA of its rows. Within this sample are some 400,000 distinct CDR3 sequences, with about a fifth of them counted one time only. The top ten constitute about 3.8% of the sample. Specimen: PBMCs from the stem cell graft donor, collected from the stem cell graft. Receptor source: a human donor who donated a stem cell graft to a child with acute myeloid leukemia.

There are a few counts of this clonotype. The V gene is TRBV24-1, the J gene TRBJ1-3; tentatively, D is TRBD1 (6 bases). CDR3 size: 14 residues. Deletions cut 9 bases from V and 2 bases from J, with 13 bases between. CDR1 and CDR2 from the germline V gene are KGHDR and SFDVKD. The CDR3 region is CATQDSLAGNTIYF. The CDR3, as DNA: TGTGCCACCCAGGACAGTTTGGCTGGAAACACCATATATTTT.

The chain recombines TRBV5-6 with TRBJ2-2; 8 bases line up with TRBD1. This CDR3 has 15 amino acids. Trimming removed 6 bases from V and 6 bases from J; junction bases left unmatched: 10. Germline V gives CDR1 SGHDT, CDR2 YYEEEE. CDR3 region: CASTRQGSDSGELFF. The CDR3 DNA sequence: TGTGCCAGCACAAGACAGGGGAGCGATTCCGGGGAGCTGTTTTTT.

The chain recombines TRBV7-8 with TRBJ2-7; TRBD1 matches 10 bases. Trimming took 5 bases from V and 4 from J; bases not matched to a gene: 8. Germline CDR1 SGHVS, CDR2 FQNEAQ. The CDR3 loop spans 15 amino acids. The CDR3: CASSPKTGGGYEQYF. Here the CDR3 DNA reads TGTGCCAGCAGCCCCAAGACAGGGGGCGGGTACGAGCAGTACTTC. The full variable domain, with the rest looked up from reference TRBV7-8 and TRBJ2-7, is GAGVSQSPRYKVAKRGQDVALRCDPISGHVSLFWYQQALGQGPEFLTYFQNEAQLDKSGLPSDRFFAERPEGSVSTLKIQRTQQEDSAVYLCASSPKTGGGYEQYFGPGTRLTVT.

The chain links TRBV5-1 to TRBJ2-1; 12 bases are a match to TRBD2. V gave up 7 bases and J gave up 7 bases; unmatched junction bases: 6. The CDR3 sequence is 14 residues long. In germline, CDR1 is SGHRS, CDR2 YFSETQ. The CDR3 DNA is TGCGCCAGCCAGGCTAGCGGGAGGGGAAATGAGCAGTTCTTC. Its protein is CASQASGRGNEQFF. The full variable domain, rest sourced from reference TRBV5-1 and TRBJ2-1, is KAGVTQTPRYLIKTRGQQVTLSCSPISGHRSVSWYQQTPGQGLQFLFEYFSETQRNKGNFPGRFSGRQFSNSRSEMNVSTLELGDSALYLCASQASGRGNEQFFGPGTRLTVL.

Many counts were recorded for this clonotype. This chain joins TRBV19 and TRBJ2-2; 14 nucleotides line up with TRBD2. The CDR3 runs 15 residues. In germline, CDR1 is LNHDA, CDR2 SQIVND (reference sequence). The V segment lost 7 bases and the J segment 6 bases; nucleotides outside the gene matches: 4. The CDR3 spells CASKGLAGDAGELFF. CDR3 DNA: TGTGCCAGTAAGGGACTAGCGGGAGATGCCGGGGAGCTGTTTTTT.

This clonotype showed up just a few times. The J gene is TRBJ2-2, the V gene TRBV20-1; D is unresolved. The V and J ends lost 6 bases and 8 bases respectively, with 10 bases between them. CDR3 length equals 11 residues. The germline V gene encodes CDR1 DFQATT and CDR2 SNEGSKA (reference sequence). The CDR3 is CSASQLGELFF. The DNA of the CDR3 is TGCAGTGCAAGTCAGTTAGGGGAGCTGTTTTTT.

The V and J genes are TRBV15 and TRBJ2-1; 11 bases are shared with TRBD2. The CDR3 has 16 amino acids. Unmatched junction bases numbered 6, after V lost 1 base and J lost 7 bases. Germline V gene data show CDR1 as LNHNV and CDR2 as YYDKDF (reference sequence). CDR3 DNA sequence: TGTGCCACCAGCAGAGGAACTAGCGGGAGTTGGAATGAGCAGTTCTTC. Residues: CATSRGTSGSWNEQFF. Drawing the rest from reference TRBV15 and TRBJ2-1, the complete variable domain is DAMVIQNPRYQVTQFGKPVTLSCSQTLNHNVMYWYQQKSSQAPKLLFHYYDKDFNNEADTPDNFQSRRPNTSFCFLDIRSPGLGDTAMYLCATSRGTSGSWNEQFFGPGTRLTVL.

The chain is built from TRBV5-1 and TRBJ2-3; 8 nucleotides agree with TRBD1. Germline CDR1 is SGHRS and CDR2 is YFSETQ. V shed 4 bases and J 2 bases; nucleotides not matched to a gene: 9. This CDR3 spans 16 amino acids. CDR3 coding DNA: TGCGCCAGCAGCAGCCAACCGGGACAGGTCACAGATACGCAGTATTTT. Encoded protein: CASSSQPGQVTDTQYF.